These 8 T cell receptor beta chains were all obtained from the same sample, sequenced in a study of control samples from healthy donors and cancer patients. Assay used: immunoSEQ multiplex PCR; TCRdb lists only in-frame clones, some missing. The sample has 170,000 or so clones, 91% seen once. Specimen: blood. These receptors all come from a woman aged 35 to 49 in good health.

DNA for the CDR3: TGTGCCAGCAGCTTGGGTGGGGGGCTCTATGGCTACACCTTC. Its translation: CASSLGGGLYGYTF. V is TRBV5-6 and J is TRBJ1-2, with D perhaps TRBD1 (6 bases). Trimming removed 0 bases from V and 4 bases from J, with 10 bases in between. Germline CDR1 and CDR2: SGHDT and YYEEEE. There are 14 residues in the CDR3.

The chain links TRBV4-2 to TRBJ2-6; the D is unclear. Germline-derived CDR1 and CDR2 are LGHNA and YNFKEQ. Trimming removed 0 bases from V and 0 bases from J, with 12 bases in between. The CDR3 loop spans 18 amino acids. CDR3 amino acids: CASSQDTPRSSGANVLTF. The CDR3 DNA is TGTGCCAGCAGCCAAGATACGCCCAGGAGCTCTGGGGCCAACGTCCTGACTTTC.

This chain joins TRBV14 and TRBJ2-5; TRBD2 aligns across 9 bases. Germline V CDR1 and CDR2: SGHDN, FVKESK. This CDR3 region has 19 residues. V gave up 0 bases and J gave up 5 bases; unmatched junction bases: 16. CDR3: CASSQDLGAAGGAVETQYF. The CDR3 DNA follows: TGTGCCAGCAGCCAAGATTTGGGCGCGGCGGGAGGGGCGGTGGAGACCCAGTACTTC.

The chain recombines TRBV3-1 (or the pseudogene TRBV3-2) with TRBJ2-7; 8 bases align to TRBD2. CDR1 LGHDT and CDR2 YNNKEL come from the germline V gene (reference sequence). After removal of 0 bases from V and 3 bases from J, the junction contained 1 base not matched to a gene. There are 14 residues in the CDR3. The CDR3 DNA sequence: TGTGCCAGCAGCCAAGACGGGGGGGGCTACGAGCAGTACTTC. This sequence encodes CASSQDGGGYEQYF.

In DNA form, the CDR3 reads TGCGCCAGCAGCCAAGATATTAGGACAGGGAGGAATCAGCCCCAGCATTTT. Its translation is CASSQDIRTGRNQPQHF. The chain joins TRBV4-1 to TRBJ1-5; TRBD1 agrees at 8 bases. CDR3 size: 17 residues. V shed 0 bases and J 4 bases; nucleotides not matched to a gene: 8. Germline CDR1 and CDR2: MGHRA and YSYEKL.

This chain links TRBV24-1 with TRBJ2-1; 7 bases line up with TRBD2. V lost 4 bases to trimming and J lost 0 bases; unmatched junction nucleotides: 2. The CDR3 consists of 15 residues. The germline V gene has CDR1 KGHDR and CDR2 SFDVKD. CDR3 loop: CATSDRTSSYNEQFF. For the CDR3, the DNA is TGTGCCACCAGTGACCGGACTAGCTCCTACAATGAGCAGTTCTTC.

The chain's CDR3 is CASSVVTGPNEQFF. The CDR3 DNA follows: TGTGCCAGCAGCGTAGTTACCGGGCCCAATGAGCAGTTCTTC. The V gene is TRBV9, the J gene TRBJ2-1, with unresolved D. The V and J ends lost 0 bases and 6 bases respectively, with 10 bases between them. Germline loops: CDR1 SGDLS, CDR2 YYNGEE. CDR3 length: 14 residues.

CDR3 sequence: CASRDGTGGTEAFF. DNA of the CDR3: TGTGCCAGCAGAGACGGGACAGGGGGCACTGAAGCTTTCTTT. V and J are TRBV6-5 and TRBJ1-1; 11 bases line up with TRBD1. Germline V gives CDR1 MNHEY, CDR2 SVGAGI. Unmatched junction bases numbered 4, after V lost 6 bases and J lost 4 bases. This CDR3 is 14 amino acids long.